Listed here is a single T cell receptor beta chain. Clones were read by immunoSEQ multiplex PCR, and TCRdb kept only the in-frame ones, dropping some. The sample lists under 100,000 clones; around 67% were seen once. This sample is part of a study of CD8 T cell repertoires and HIV-1 epitope variants. Background on the study: Epitopes were three Gag families plus Nef HW9 and YT9.

V was pared by 6 bases and J by 7 bases, with 12 bases between. The CDR3 covers 13 residues. The germline V gene encodes CDR1 MNHEY and CDR2 SVGAGI. Input material: uncultured baseline CD8+ T cells from peripheral blood mononuclear cells (PBMCs). The genes are TRBV6-5 and TRBJ1-4; D not resolved. This receptor was obtained from a male donor with HIV. Here the CDR3 reads CASRLKSSEKLFF. The CDR3 DNA reads TGTGCCAGCAGACTTAAATCCTCTGAAAAACTGTTTTTT.